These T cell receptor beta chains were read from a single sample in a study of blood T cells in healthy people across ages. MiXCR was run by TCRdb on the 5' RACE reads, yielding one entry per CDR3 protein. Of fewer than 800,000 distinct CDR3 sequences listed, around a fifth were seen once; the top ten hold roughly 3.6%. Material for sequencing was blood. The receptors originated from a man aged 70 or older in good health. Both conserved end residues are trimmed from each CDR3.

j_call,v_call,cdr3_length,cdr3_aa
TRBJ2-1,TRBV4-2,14,ASSLRAAGVVNEQF
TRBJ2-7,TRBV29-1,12,SVEGPSGREQQY
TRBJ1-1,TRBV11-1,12,ASSLYREMGEAF
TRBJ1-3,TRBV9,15,ASSLGPAGALGNTIY
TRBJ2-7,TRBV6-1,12,ASSGDRGPYEQY
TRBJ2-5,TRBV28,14,ASSLIELAGRETQY
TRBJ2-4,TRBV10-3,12,AISESSQKNIQY
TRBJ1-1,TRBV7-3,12,ASSAVGGNTEAF
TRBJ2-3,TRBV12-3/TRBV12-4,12,ASSLSGRADMQY
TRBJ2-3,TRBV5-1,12,ASSLEWAPDTQY
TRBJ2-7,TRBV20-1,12,SARPGTANYEQY
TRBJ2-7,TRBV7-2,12,ASSWVAGAYEQY
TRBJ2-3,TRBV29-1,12,SVEDRGQADTQY
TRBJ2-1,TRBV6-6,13,ASTPGVAGVHEQF
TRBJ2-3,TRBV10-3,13,AAARGTDSTDTQY
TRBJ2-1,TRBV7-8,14,ASSYGLAGGGNEQF
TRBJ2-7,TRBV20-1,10,STSGSLREQY
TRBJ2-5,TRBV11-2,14,ASSLGASGSRETQY
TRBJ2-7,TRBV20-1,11,SASSGSSYEQY
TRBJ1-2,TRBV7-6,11,ASSSTGGRGYT
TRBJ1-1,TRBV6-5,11,ASRSSRGTEAF
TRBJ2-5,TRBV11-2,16,ASSLNRTSGGPRASQY
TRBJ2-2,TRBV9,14,ASSVGRGSNTGELF
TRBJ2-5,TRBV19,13,ASRVLGQGQETQY
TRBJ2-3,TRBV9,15,ASSAGTSGDFTDTQY
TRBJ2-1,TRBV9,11,ASSVGLVNEQF
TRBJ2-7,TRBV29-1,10,SAGVIGGEQY
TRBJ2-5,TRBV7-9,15,ASSEPQTSGGDETQY